This TCR beta chain was identified in a study of regulatory dendritic cells for organ transplantation. The length of the CDR3 is 13 residues. Germline lookup yields CDR1 SQVTM and CDR2 ANQGSEA. The germline V and J ends were trimmed by 4 bases and 2 bases, with 6 bases remaining between them. Allogeneic regulatory or mature dendritic cells were co-cultured for four to six days with CFSE-labeled sorted T cells at 1:10. This clone was found a few times. Antigen unknown. Profiling relied on immunoSEQ multiplex PCR, and the TCRdb table lists in-frame clones only, not all of them. The profile shows 15,000 to 20,000 clones, over 75% of them singletons.

The chain is built from TRBV29-1 and TRBJ2-6, with no clear D. The receptor comes from a human donor in good health. What was sequenced was memory CD4+ T cells from blood cultured with regulatory dendritic cells. The subset denotes: CD45RO+ memory T cells. The CDR3 bases are TGCAGCGTTGGCGTCCCTGGGGCCAACGTCCTGACTTTC. Translating gives CSVGVPGANVLTF. The variable domain in full, with the rest retrieved from reference TRBV29-1 and TRBJ2-6, is SAVISQKPSRDICQRGTSLTIQCQVDSQVTMMFWYRQQPGQSLTLIATANQGSEATYESGFVIDKFPISRPNLTFSTLTVSNMSPEDSSIYLCSVGVPGANVLTFGAGSRLTVL.